This T cell receptor (beta chain) came from a study of blood T cell repertoires in COVID-19. This CDR3 region has 13 residues. The V gene lost 4 bases and the J gene lost 3 bases, with 10 bases spanning the gap. Germline CDR1 reads SGHNT; CDR2 reads YYREEE (reference sequence). Here immunoSEQ multiplex PCR was the method, and the copy in TCRdb shows in-frame clones only, minus some. Of some 150,000 clones listed, 87% were seen once; the top ten hold 37%. The sequence was obtained from a man aged 50-60 years who had recovered from COVID-19. Sequencing used peripheral blood. The chain employs TRBV5-4 and TRBJ2-5; a weak D match, TRBD1 (5 bases). The CDR3 here is CASSPQDKETQYF. Written as DNA, the CDR3 is TGTGCCAGCAGCCCCCAGGACAAAGAGACCCAGTACTTC.